The T cell receptor (beta chain) described here comes from a study of T-cell memory formation after mild COVID-19. Study-wide findings and caveats: SARS-CoV-2 specificity of second-wave clones peaking day 37 was unconfirmed. Mainly in CM and EM were contracting CD4+ clones; CD8+ were in EMRA.

A single record per CDR3 protein comes from TCRdb applying MiXCR to the 5' RACE reads. The table lists roughly 400,000 distinct CDR3 sequences, 20% to 30% of them singletons. Worth noting for this clonotype: Antigen specificity is unknown.

The sample was PBMCs or a T cell subset sorted from them (not recorded which). This sequence originates from an adult woman who had mild COVID-19 (a few samples of this study predate the infection). Cell type and time point are not known.

The CDR3 DNA follows: TGTGCCAGCAGCTTGGCAGGGGGCGAACCCTACAATGAGCAGTTCTTC. Its protein is CASSLAGGEPYNEQFF. The J gene is TRBJ2-1, the V gene TRBV5-8; 8 nucleotides line up with TRBD1. Germline CDR1 and CDR2: SGHTS and YDEGEE. The CDR3 loop spans 16 amino acids. The V and J ends lost 0 bases and 2 bases, in that order; junction bases with no gene match: 4.